Described below is a single T cell receptor (beta chain) sequence and its context. The data were taken from a study of T cell changes during pregnancy in multiple sclerosis. Sequenced by immunoSEQ multiplex PCR; TCRdb stores in-frame clones only, minus some. The table shows over 90,000 clones, with about 91% occurring only once. Germline CDR1 SGHDN, CDR2 FVKESK. Trimming pared 5 bases from V and 0 bases from J, leaving 7 bases between. The CDR3 has 13 residues. The sequence derives from a female donor with multiple sclerosis, enrolled in a pregnancy study. The chain employs TRBV14 and TRBJ1-1; D gene uncertain. Sequenced here: peripheral blood, sampled after pregnancy. DNA for the CDR3: TGTGCCAGCAGCTCAAATTTGAACACTGAAGCTTTCTTT. It is translated as CASSSNLNTEAFF. Using reference TRBV14 and TRBJ1-1 for the parts outside the CDR3, the full variable domain is EAGVTQFPSHSVIEKGQTVTLRCDPISGHDNLYWYRRVMGKEIKFLLHFVKESKQDESGMPNNRFLAERTGGTYSTLKVQPAELEDSGVYFCASSSNLNTEAFFGQGTRLTVV.